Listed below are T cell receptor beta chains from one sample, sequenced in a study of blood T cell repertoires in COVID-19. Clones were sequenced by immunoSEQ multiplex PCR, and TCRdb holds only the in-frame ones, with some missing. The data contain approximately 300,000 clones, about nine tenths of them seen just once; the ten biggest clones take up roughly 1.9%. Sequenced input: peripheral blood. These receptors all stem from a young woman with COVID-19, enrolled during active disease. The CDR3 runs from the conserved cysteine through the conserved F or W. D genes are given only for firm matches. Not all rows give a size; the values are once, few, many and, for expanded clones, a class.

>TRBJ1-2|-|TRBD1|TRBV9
CASSPGTGGGYTF
TGTGCCAGCAGCCCAGGGACAGGGGGAGGCTACACCTTC
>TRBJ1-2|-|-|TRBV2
CASRETTGYGYTF
TGTGCCAGCAGGGAAACGACAGGCTATGGCTACACCTTC
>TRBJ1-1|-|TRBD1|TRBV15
CATQTRGTGNTEAFF
TGTGCCACTCAAACACGAGGGACAGGGAACACTGAAGCTTTCTTT
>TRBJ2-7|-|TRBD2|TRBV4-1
CASSQGLAGDRSYEQYF
TGCGCCAGCAGCCAGGGACTAGCGGGGGATCGATCCTACGAGCAGTACTTC
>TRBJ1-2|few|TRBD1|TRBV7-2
CASSLGQGVNYGYTF
TGTGCCAGCAGCTTAGGACAGGGGGTTAACTATGGCTACACCTTC
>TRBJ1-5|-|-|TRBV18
CASSPEAHNQPQHF
TGTGCCAGCTCACCGGAGGCCCACAATCAGCCCCAGCATTTT
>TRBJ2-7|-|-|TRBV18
CASSPSVGGRYEQYF
TGTGCCAGCTCACCAAGTGTCGGAGGGCGCTACGAGCAGTACTTC
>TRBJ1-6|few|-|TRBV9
CASSTEAGVNSPLHF
TGTGCCAGCAGCACCGAGGCGGGGGTGAATTCACCCCTCCACTTT
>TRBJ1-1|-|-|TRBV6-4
CASSDEGGVAEAFF
TGTGCCAGCAGTGACGAGGGGGGGGTAGCTGAAGCTTTCTTT
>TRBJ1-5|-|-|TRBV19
CASSIGRGNSNQPQHF
TGTGCCAGTAGTATAGGGAGAGGGAATAGCAATCAGCCCCAGCATTTT
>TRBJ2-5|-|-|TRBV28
CATLISGAQETQYF
TGTGCCACCTTGATTTCAGGGGCCCAAGAGACCCAGTACTTC
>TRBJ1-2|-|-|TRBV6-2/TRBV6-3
CASSWTVYGYTF
TGTGCCAGCAGTTGGACAGTCTATGGCTACACCTTC
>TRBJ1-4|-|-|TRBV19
CASSLQGLREKLFF
TGTGCCAGTAGCCTACAGGGTTTAAGGGAAAAACTGTTTTTT
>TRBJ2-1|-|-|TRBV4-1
CASSPGSSSYNEQFF
TGCGCCAGCAGCCCCGGTTCAAGCTCCTACAATGAGCAGTTCTTC
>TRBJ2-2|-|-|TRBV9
CASSAPTGKNTGELFF
TGTGCCAGCAGCGCCCCAACAGGGAAAAACACCGGGGAGCTGTTTTTT
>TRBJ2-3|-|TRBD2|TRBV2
CASRVSGGTDTQYF
TGTGCCAGCAGGGTCAGCGGGGGCACAGATACGCAGTATTTT
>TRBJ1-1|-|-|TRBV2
CASGLYPAGVNTEAFF
TGTGCCAGCGGGCTGTATCCTGCAGGGGTGAACACTGAAGCTTTCTTT
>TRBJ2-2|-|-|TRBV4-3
CASSHPQGSANTGELFF
TGCGCCAGCAGCCACCCACAGGGAAGCGCGAACACCGGGGAGCTGTTTTTT
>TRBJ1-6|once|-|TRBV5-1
CASSPGTSVGSPLHF
TGCGCCAGCAGCCCCGGGACATCGGTCGGTTCACCCCTCCACTTT
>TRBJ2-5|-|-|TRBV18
CASSPPGSGSETQYF
TGTGCCAGCTCACCCCCCGGTTCCGGGTCGGAGACCCAGTACTTC
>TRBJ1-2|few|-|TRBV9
CASSVAVQAGYTF
TGTGCCAGCAGCGTAGCTGTCCAGGCTGGCTACACCTTC
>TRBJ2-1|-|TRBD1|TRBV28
CASRRPTAQGAFVVVAEFF
TGTGCCAGCAGACGCCCCACTGCACAGGGGGCCTTTGTAGTAGTTGCGGAGTTCTTC
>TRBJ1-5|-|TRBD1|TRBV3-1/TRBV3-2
CASSRQGSNQPQHF
TGTGCCAGCAGCCGACAGGGGAGCAATCAGCCCCAGCATTTT
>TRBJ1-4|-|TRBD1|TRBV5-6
CASSRIQGSNEKLFF
TGTGCCAGCAGCCGGATACAGGGGTCTAATGAAAAACTGTTTTTT
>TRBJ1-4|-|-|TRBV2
CASSDGTTRGEKLFF
TGTGCCAGCAGTGACGGTACGACACGAGGGGAAAAACTGTTTTTT
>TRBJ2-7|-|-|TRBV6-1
CASSVISGTQLLDEQYF
TGTGCCAGCAGTGTGATTAGTGGGACACAACTTTTAGACGAGCAGTACTTC
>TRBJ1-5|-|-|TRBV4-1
CASSQGAGQPQHF
TGCGCCAGCAGCCAGGGGGCGGGTCAGCCCCAGCATTTT
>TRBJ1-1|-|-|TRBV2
CASRQDWSAEAFF
TGTGCCAGCAGGCAGGATTGGTCGGCTGAAGCTTTCTTT
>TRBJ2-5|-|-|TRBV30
CAWSLRGETQYF
TGTGCCTGGAGTTTGAGGGGGGAGACCCAGTACTTC
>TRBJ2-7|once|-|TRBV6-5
CASSSPTRSSYEQYF
TGTGCCAGCAGTTCTCCGACAAGAAGCTCCTACGAGCAGTACTTC
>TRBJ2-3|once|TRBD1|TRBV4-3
CASSQGNGQGADTQYF
TGCGCCAGCAGCCAAGGAAATGGGCAGGGGGCAGATACGCAGTATTTT
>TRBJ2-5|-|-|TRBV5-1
CASSRDSSQETQYF
TGCGCCAGCAGCCGCGATTCGTCCCAAGAGACCCAGTACTTC
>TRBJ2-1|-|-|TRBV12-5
CASALGGGAEVF
TGTGCTAGTGCCCTAGGAGGGGGGGCCGAGGTCTTC
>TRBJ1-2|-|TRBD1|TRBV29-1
CSVAGTGANYGYTF
TGCAGCGTTGCCGGGACAGGGGCTAACTATGGCTACACCTTC
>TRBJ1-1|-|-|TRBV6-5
CASSRVPGTEAFF
TGTGCCAGCAGCAGGGTCCCTGGAACTGAAGCTTTCTTT
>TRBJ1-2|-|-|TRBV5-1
CASSSGPGENYGYTF
TGCGCCAGCAGCTCGGGCCCCGGGGAAAACTATGGCTACACCTTC
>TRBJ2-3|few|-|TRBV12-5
CASGDRYTDTQYF
TGTGCTAGTGGTGACAGGTACACAGATACGCAGTATTTT
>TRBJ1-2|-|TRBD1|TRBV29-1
CIGQGNYGYTF
TGCATCGGACAGGGGAACTATGGCTACACCTTC
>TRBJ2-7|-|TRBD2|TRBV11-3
CASSLTSLSSYEQYF
TGTGCCAGCAGCTTGACTAGCTTGAGCTCCTACGAGCAGTACTTC
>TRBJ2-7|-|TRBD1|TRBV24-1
CATSDSGTGASYEQYF
TGTGCCACCAGTGATTCCGGGACAGGGGCTTCCTACGAGCAGTACTTC
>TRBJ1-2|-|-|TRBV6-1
CASSEAGADYGYTF
TGTGCCAGCAGTGAAGCAGGGGCTGACTATGGCTACACCTTC
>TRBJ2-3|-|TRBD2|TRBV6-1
CASSEALRLAGRTDTQYF
TGTGCCAGCAGTGAAGCGCTTCGGCTAGCGGGCCGCACAGATACGCAGTATTTT
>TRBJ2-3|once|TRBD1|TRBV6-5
CASDRANTQYF
TGTGCCAGTGACAGGGCGAATACGCAGTATTTT